These T cell receptor beta chains were read from a single sample in a study of regulatory T cells in long-lasting Graves disease. One entry per CDR3 protein, called by TCRdb with MiXCR from the multiplex PCR reads. The profile shows some 490,000 distinct CDR3 sequences, about 11% of them singletons. These same records also appear under a second study, on T cells in Graves' hyperthyroidism and ophthalmopathy.

The material sequenced was peripheral blood mononuclear cells (PBMCs), taken at new diagnosis, from a patient treated with antithyroid drugs. The receptors originated from a woman aged 25 to 39 with Graves disease. The conserved cysteine and the conserved F or W are not part of the CDR3 here. D genes are given only for firm matches.

D: NA; V: TRBV18; length: 12; CDR3: ASSPRGASTEAF
D: TRBD2; V: TRBV20-1; length: 22; CDR3: SARDFFTSGSPSVPLNSYNEQF
D: NA; V: TRBV5-6; length: 11; CDR3: ASSEGTYNEQF
D: TRBD2; V: TRBV12-3/TRBV12-4; length: 14; CDR3: ASSLHPGAGYNEQF
D: NA; V: TRBV2; length: 12; CDR3: ASNVRADGETQY
D: TRBD2; V: TRBV4-3; length: 15; CDR3: ASSQGLTSGRYNEQF
D: TRBD2; V: TRBV19; length: 13; CDR3: ATLADPTLYNEQF
D: NA; V: TRBV5-4; length: 12; CDR3: ASSSSTGTYEQY
D: TRBD1; V: TRBV27; length: 18; CDR3: ASSFRRGTGGPRSSYEQY
D: NA; V: TRBV5-1; length: 13; CDR3: ASSLRPGGDTEAF
D: NA; V: TRBV4-1; length: 12; CDR3: ASSRRQEGQTAF
D: NA; V: TRBV28; length: 11; CDR3: ASSTRNNQPQH
D: NA; V: TRBV5-4; length: 11; CDR3: ASSSDTLGEQY
D: NA; V: TRBV27; length: 15; CDR3: ASSLTAGFSGANVLT
D: NA; V: TRBV6-5; length: 18; CDR3: ASSYSMGGPSSTYNSPLH
D: NA; V: TRBV6-2/TRBV6-3; length: 13; CDR3: ASSIRRVSGNTIY
D: NA; V: TRBV6-2/TRBV6-3; length: 13; CDR3: ASSDPGSGANVLT
D: TRBD1; V: TRBV5-1; length: 13; CDR3: ASRHPTGPQETQY
D: NA; V: TRBV7-2; length: 11; CDR3: ASSSRTVDEQY
D: NA; V: TRBV7-9; length: 11; CDR3: ASSPLDYNEQF
D: TRBD2; V: TRBV3-1; length: 15; CDR3: ASSQALAGGPMETQY
D: NA; V: TRBV7-9; length: 13; CDR3: ASSPVTGDSYEQY
D: NA; V: TRBV11-2; length: 10; CDR3: ASLSSDNEQF
D: TRBD1; V: TRBV5-5; length: 13; CDR3: ASSFGTGDLKTQY
D: NA; V: TRBV7-3; length: 15; CDR3: ASSLNPLDGVTDTQY
D: TRBD1; V: TRBV6-5; length: 14; CDR3: AGSYKTGGDSYGYT
D: TRBD2; V: TRBV7-8; length: 13; CDR3: ASSPGGSPSYEQY
D: NA; V: TRBV7-9; length: 10; CDR3: ASSYPTGELF
D: NA; V: TRBV4-1; length: 13; CDR3: ASRQGLAGHNEQF
D: TRBD2; V: TRBV20-1; length: 13; CDR3: SAREDLRGGREQY
D: NA; V: TRBV6-9; length: 14; CDR3: ASSYFGSSSGNTIY
D: TRBD2; V: TRBV28; length: 14; CDR3: ASSFRSREGHNEQF
D: NA; V: TRBV6-2/TRBV6-3; length: 15; CDR3: ASSSRRLGRNNEKLF
D: NA; V: TRBV18; length: 14; CDR3: ASSPLSKGYQETQY
D: NA; V: TRBV20-1; length: 10; CDR3: SARGRDTEAF
D: TRBD1; V: TRBV2; length: 12; CDR3: ASSPGTASYEQY
D: TRBD2; V: TRBV20-1; length: 13; CDR3: SVLVGLGTVYEQY
D: TRBD1; V: TRBV20-1; length: 14; CDR3: SARDSGGGYGYGYT
D: TRBD2; V: TRBV18; length: 17; CDR3: ASSPTRSGTSGRGNEQF
D: NA; V: TRBV15; length: 12; CDR3: ATSPTSSGNTIY
D: NA; V: TRBV10-3; length: 11; CDR3: ATQDMYGQPQH